One sample yielded the 22 T cell receptor beta chains listed below, sequenced in a study of blood T cell repertoires in COVID-19. Using immunoSEQ multiplex PCR, the repertoire was profiled, and TCRdb retains in-frame clones only, with some absent. The table records fewer than 150,000 clones, roughly four fifths of them present only once. Sequencing input: PBMCs or T cells enriched from blood (not recorded which). All receptors derive from a man between 25 and 39 years old who had recovered from COVID-19.

V is TRBV7-9 and J is TRBJ1-3; perhaps TRBD1 as D (6 bases). Germline CDR1 reads SEHNR; CDR2 reads FQNEAQ (reference sequence). CDR3 size: 15 residues. Deletions cut 4 bases from V and 1 base from J, with 11 bases between. The CDR3 is CASSSAGTSGNTIYF. The DNA for the CDR3 is TGTGCCAGCAGCTCCGCCGGGACATCTGGAAACACCATATATTTT.

CDR3 protein: CASSEETASSLIFEKLFF. In DNA, the CDR3 is TGTGCCAGCTCAGAAGAGACAGCGTCCTCCCTTATTTTTGAAAAACTGTTTTTT. The chain has TRBV18 and TRBJ1-4, with a weak D call TRBD1 (5 bases). The CDR3 loop spans 18 amino acids. The ends were cut back, 5 bases at V and 7 bases at J, with 26 bases in the middle. Germline V gene data show CDR1 as KGHSH and CDR2 as LQKENI.

The chain recombines TRBV7-9 with TRBJ1-5, with TRBD1 as a possible D gene (5 bases). V lost 4 bases to trimming and J lost 5 bases, with 12 bases between them. The V gene's germline CDR1 is SEHNR and CDR2 FQNEAQ (reference sequence). The CDR3 has 14 amino acids. This CDR3 reads CASSYLDSDQPQHF. For the CDR3, the DNA is TGTGCCAGCAGCTACCTTGACAGCGATCAGCCCCAGCATTTT.

The chain carries TRBV5-1 and TRBJ2-1; 7 nucleotides line up with TRBD2. Germline values: CDR1 SGHRS, CDR2 YFSETQ. V trimming: 3 bases; J trimming: 1 base; junction bases outside the gene matches: 4. This CDR3 spans 15 amino acids. The CDR3 DNA reads as TGCGCCAGCAGCTACCAAGCGGGATCCTACAATGAGCAGTTCTTC. Protein: CASSYQAGSYNEQFF. Together with reference TRBV5-1 and TRBJ2-1, the CDR3 gives the full variable domain: KAGVTQTPRYLIKTRGQQVTLSCSPISGHRSVSWYQQTPGQGLQFLFEYFSETQRNKGNFPGRFSGRQFSNSRSEMNVSTLELGDSALYLCASSYQAGSYNEQFFGPGTRLTVL.

J is TRBJ2-3 and V is TRBV5-1; TRBD2 matches 11 bases. The junction had 9 bases not matched to a gene; V was cut back by 5 bases and J by 4 bases. Germline-derived CDR1 and CDR2 are SGHRS and YFSETQ. CDR3 length: 16 amino acids. The CDR3, as DNA: TGCGCCAGCAGGGAACTGCTAGCGGGGGGCTCAGATACGCAGTATTTT. Its protein is CASRELLAGGSDTQYF.

The chain uses TRBV4-1 and TRBJ1-4, with D maybe TRBD1 (5 bases). Germline V gene data show CDR1 as MGHRA and CDR2 as YSYEKL. CDR3 size: 16 residues. The V end was cut by 0 bases, the J end by 7 bases, with 15 bases between. The CDR3 is CASSQEAGRGTEKLFF. As DNA, the CDR3 is TGCGCCAGCAGCCAAGAGGCGGGACGGGGGACTGAAAAACTGTTTTTT.

This CDR3 is CATSRDRGHYEQYF. The DNA for the CDR3 is TGTGCCACCAGCAGAGACAGGGGACACTACGAGCAGTACTTC. The chain is built from TRBV15 and TRBJ2-7; D is possibly TRBD1 (6 bases). V was shortened by 0 bases and J by 3 bases, with 9 bases between the two germline ends. The germline CDR1 and CDR2 sequences are LNHNV and YYDKDF (reference sequence). This CDR3 is 14 amino acids long.

V gene TRBV5-1 combines with J gene TRBJ2-7, with D perhaps matching TRBD1 (6 bases). Germline loops: CDR1 SGHRS, CDR2 YFSETQ. The V end lost 0 bases, the J end lost 3 bases, and 13 bases lay between the germline ends. The CDR3 is made up of 15 amino acids. CDR3 DNA: TGCGCCAGCAGCTTGGAGGCAGGGGAAGGCTACGAGCAGTACTTC. Translation: CASSLEAGEGYEQYF.

The chain employs TRBV5-6 and TRBJ2-7, with D possibly matching TRBD2 (6 bases). Germline CDR1 SGHDT, CDR2 YYEEEE. The V and J ends lost 4 bases and 5 bases respectively, with 19 bases between them. The CDR3 is 15 amino acids. The CDR3 DNA reads TGTGCCAGCAGCCCTCCCGGTGCGGGGTTCCACGAGCAGTACTTC. Amino acids: CASSPPGAGFHEQYF. Based on the CDR3 plus reference TRBV5-6 and TRBJ2-7, the full variable domain is DAGVTQSPTHLIKTRGQQVTLRCSPKSGHDTVSWYQQALGQGPQFIFQYYEEEERQRGNFPDRFSGHQFPNYSSELNVNALLLGDSALYLCASSPPGAGFHEQYFGPGTRLTVT.

The genes are TRBV4-1 and TRBJ2-3; D unclear. Germline V gene data show CDR1 as MGHRA and CDR2 as YSYEKL. CDR3 length: 16 amino acids. The germline V and J ends were trimmed by 1 base and 2 bases, with 13 bases remaining between them. The DNA of the CDR3 is TGCGCCAGCAGCCAAGTTATTCCCATAGCCACAGATACGCAGTATTTT. The encoded protein is CASSQVIPIATDTQYF.

The chain links TRBV10-3 to TRBJ2-5; perhaps TRBD2 as D (6 bases). V was cut by 2 bases and J by 4 bases, with 14 bases left in between. CDR3 length equals 15 residues. Germline loops: CDR1 ENHRY, CDR2 SYGVKD. In nucleotides, the CDR3 is TGTGCCATCAGTGAGCCCGGGACTGCCACAGAGACCCAGTACTTC. This sequence encodes CAISEPGTATETQYF.

The chain links TRBV28 to TRBJ1-1; tentatively, D is TRBD1 (6 bases). Germline V gene sequence: CDR1 MDHEN, CDR2 SYDVKM. The length of the CDR3 is 14 residues. The ends were cut back, 5 bases at V and 0 bases at J, with 10 bases in the middle. CDR3 in DNA: TGTGCCAGCAGTAGACAGGCTTTGAACACTGAAGCTTTCTTT. This translates into CASSRQALNTEAFF.

This clone was counted a few times. The chain combines TRBV5-8 with TRBJ1-5, with 9 bases fitting TRBD1. Trimming removed 4 bases from V and 1 base from J; junction bases left unmatched: 3. This CDR3 contains 15 residues. From germline, CDR1 is SGHTS and CDR2 YDEGEE. In DNA form, the CDR3 reads TGTGCCAGCAGCCTTGGACAGGGGAGCAATCAGCCCCAGCATTTT. Its protein product is CASSLGQGSNQPQHF.

CDR3 residues: CASSYGTGERNGYTF. In DNA, the CDR3 is TGCGCCAGCAGCTACGGGACGGGAGAACGAAATGGCTACACCTTC. The V and J genes are TRBV5-1 and TRBJ1-2; D may be TRBD1 (5 bases). Per the germline V gene, CDR1 is SGHRS and CDR2 is YFSETQ. This CDR3 comprises 15 residues. Trimming took off 3 bases at V and 6 bases at J, with 18 bases between the two ends.

The V gene is TRBV9, the J gene TRBJ1-5, with D unresolved. CDR1 and CDR2 from the germline V gene are SGDLS and YYNGEE. Trimming cost V 0 bases and J 2 bases, with 6 bases left between them. The CDR3 extends over 14 amino acids. The DNA of the CDR3 is TGTGCCAGCAGCGTAGGGTCGGGCAATCAGCCCCAGCATTTT. Its protein is CASSVGSGNQPQHF.

The rearrangement uses TRBV29-1 and TRBJ1-2, with D uncertain. CDR3 size: 13 residues. V lost 4 bases and J lost 7, with 16 bases in between. Germline V gives CDR1 SQVTM, CDR2 ANQGSEA. The CDR3 bases are TGCAGCGTTGGAGGGATGGAGGGTGGTGGCTACACCTTC. It specifies CSVGGMEGGGYTF.

The chain recombines TRBV4-1 with TRBJ2-5, with D tentatively TRBD1 (6 bases). The ends were cut back, 1 base at V and 3 bases at J, with 9 bases in the middle. The CDR3 contains 14 residues. The germline gives CDR1 MGHRA, CDR2 YSYEKL. CDR3 nucleotides: TGCGCCAGCAGCCAAGTTTCAGGGGAAGAGACCCAGTACTTC. Protein: CASSQVSGEETQYF.

Here the CDR3 DNA reads TGTGCCAGTAGTATTTGGGGAGCCCAAGGGTATGGCTACACCTTC. Its translation: CASSIWGAQGYGYTF. The rearrangement uses TRBV19 and TRBJ1-2; D not resolved. The CDR3 length is 15 residues. Germline lookup yields CDR1 LNHDA and CDR2 SQIVND (reference sequence). Between the trimmed V and J ends, which lost 3 bases and 5 bases, there was a span of 16 bases.

At least ten counts were recorded for this clone. J is TRBJ2-1 and V is TRBV4-1; the match to TRBD1 covers 7 bases. This CDR3 contains 17 residues. Trimming removed 1 base from V and 6 bases from J; junction bases left unmatched: 12. Germline V CDR1 and CDR2: MGHRA, YSYEKL. CDR3 protein: CASSQADTGTVGNEQFF. Written as DNA, the CDR3 is TGCGCCAGCAGCCAAGCCGACACCGGGACAGTCGGCAATGAGCAGTTCTTC.

The chain recombines TRBV5-5 with TRBJ2-7, with 11 bases identical to TRBD2. J lost 3 bases, V lost 4 bases, and 3 bases had no gene match. Germline V CDR1 and CDR2: SGHKS, YYEKEE (reference sequence). The CDR3 is 14 residues long. This CDR3 reads CASSPGTSGYEQYF. For the CDR3, the DNA is TGTGCCAGCAGCCCCGGGACTAGCGGCTACGAGCAGTACTTC.

J is TRBJ1-2 and V is TRBV5-1, with 7 bases aligning to TRBD1. The CDR3 loop spans 12 amino acids. The trim removed 8 bases at V and 1 base at J, leaving 2 bases unmatched. The germline V gene has CDR1 SGHRS and CDR2 YFSETQ. The CDR3 nucleotides are TGCGCCAGTAGACAGGGTAACTATGGCTACACCTTC. Translating gives CASRQGNYGYTF.

J is TRBJ1-1 and V is TRBV7-9; D remains ambiguous. Germline CDR1 is SEHNR and CDR2 is FQNEAQ (reference sequence). Trimming took 4 bases from V and 0 from J, leaving 9 bases between them. This CDR3 contains 14 residues. CDR3 residues: CASSSKEMNTEAFF. In nucleotides, the CDR3 is TGTGCCAGCAGCTCTAAGGAGATGAACACTGAAGCTTTCTTT.